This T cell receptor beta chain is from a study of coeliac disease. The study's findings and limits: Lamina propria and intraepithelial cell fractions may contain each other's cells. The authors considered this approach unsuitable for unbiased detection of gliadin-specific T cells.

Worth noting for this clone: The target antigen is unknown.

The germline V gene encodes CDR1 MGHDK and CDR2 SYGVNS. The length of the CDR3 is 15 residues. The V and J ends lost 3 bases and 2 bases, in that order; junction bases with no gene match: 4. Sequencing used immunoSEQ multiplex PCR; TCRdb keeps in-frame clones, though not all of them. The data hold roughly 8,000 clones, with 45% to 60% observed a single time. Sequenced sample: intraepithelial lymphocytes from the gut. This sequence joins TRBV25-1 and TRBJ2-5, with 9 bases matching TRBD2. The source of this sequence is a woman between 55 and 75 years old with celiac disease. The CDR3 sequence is CASSDRTSGQETQYF. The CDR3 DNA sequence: TGTGCCAGCAGTGACCGAACTAGCGGGCAAGAGACCCAGTACTTC.